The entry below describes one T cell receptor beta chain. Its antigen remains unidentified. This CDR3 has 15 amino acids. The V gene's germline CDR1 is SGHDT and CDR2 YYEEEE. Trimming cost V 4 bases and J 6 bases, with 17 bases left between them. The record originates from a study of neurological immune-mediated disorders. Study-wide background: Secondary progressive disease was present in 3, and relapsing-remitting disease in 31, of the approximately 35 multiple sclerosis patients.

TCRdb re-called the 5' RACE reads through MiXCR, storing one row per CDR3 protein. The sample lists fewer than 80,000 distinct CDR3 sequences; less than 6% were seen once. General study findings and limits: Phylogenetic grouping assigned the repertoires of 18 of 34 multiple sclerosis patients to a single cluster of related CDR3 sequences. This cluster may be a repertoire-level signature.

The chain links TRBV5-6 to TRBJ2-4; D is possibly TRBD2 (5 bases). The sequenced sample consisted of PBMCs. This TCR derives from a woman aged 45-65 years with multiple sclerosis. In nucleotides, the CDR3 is TGTGCCAGCAGCCGAAGAGTGAGGGATGTAAACATTCAGTACTTC. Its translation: CASSRRVRDVNIQYF. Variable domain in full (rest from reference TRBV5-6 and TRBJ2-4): DAGVTQSPTHLIKTRGQQVTLRCSPKSGHDTVSWYQQALGQGPQFIFQYYEEEERQRGNFPDRFSGHQFPNYSSELNVNALLLGDSALYLCASSRRVRDVNIQYFGAGTRLSVL.